Presented here are 15 T cell receptor beta chains from one specimen sequenced in a study of cytomegalovirus exposure and HLA in healthy donors. PCR amplification relied on 60 Vbeta primers (plus 13 Jbeta primers). Assay: immunoSEQ multiplex PCR; the TCRdb copy retains only in-frame clones and omits some. The sample holds about 200,000 clones, approximately 85% seen once. Sequences were obtained from PBMCs. The source is a woman between 45 and 65 years old in good health and CMV-seronegative.

V gene TRBV4-1 combines with J gene TRBJ2-1; 15 bases match TRBD2. The length of the CDR3 is 17 residues. Trimming cost V 0 bases and J 6 bases; bases outside gene matches: 3. Per germline, CDR1 MGHRA and CDR2 YSYEKL. The CDR3 DNA reads TGCGCCAGCAGCCAAGATGTGGGACTAGCGGGAGGCAATGAGCAGTTCTTC. It codes for CASSQDVGLAGGNEQFF.

This chain joins TRBV4-2 and TRBJ1-5, with 7 nucleotides matching TRBD1. V dropped 0 bases and J dropped 2; count of bases not matched to a gene: 7. CDR3 length: 17 amino acids. Germline lookup yields CDR1 LGHNA and CDR2 YNFKEQ. The CDR3, as DNA: TGTGCCAGCAGCCAAGATTTTAACAGGGGCGGCAATCAGCCCCAGCATTTT. This encodes CASSQDFNRGGNQPQHF.

The rearrangement links TRBV7-6 to TRBJ2-5; possible D gene TRBD1, 6 bases. Germline loops: CDR1 SGHVS, CDR2 FNYEAQ. Trimming took 2 bases from V and 3 from J, leaving 10 bases between them. This CDR3 contains 14 residues. CDR3: CASSLFRTEETQYF. Here the CDR3 DNA reads TGTGCCAGCAGCTTATTTCGGACAGAAGAGACCCAGTACTTC.

V and J are TRBV7-8 and TRBJ2-1, with 14 bases aligning to TRBD2. The V gene end was trimmed by 0 bases and the J gene end by 0 bases; junction bases not matched to a gene: 10. This CDR3 spans 21 amino acids. CDR1 and CDR2 (germline): SGHVS, FQNEAQ. CDR3: CASSLAGTSGSVISSYNEQFF. The CDR3 nucleotides read TGTGCCAGCAGCTTAGCTGGGACTAGCGGGAGCGTCATCTCCTCCTACAATGAGCAGTTCTTC.

This clone has just one count. The chain recombines TRBV4-1 with TRBJ2-7; TRBD1 agrees at 9 bases. V lost 2 bases to trimming and J lost 3 bases; unmatched junction nucleotides: 8. The CDR3 runs to 16 residues. CDR1 is MGHRA, CDR2 YSYEKL, per germline. The CDR3 region is CASSQILGQGIYEQYF. The CDR3, as DNA: TGCGCCAGCAGCCAAATTCTCGGACAGGGGATCTACGAGCAGTACTTC.

The V call is TRBV5-4, the J call TRBJ2-5; 14 bases match TRBD2. The CDR3 is made up of 15 amino acids. The V and J ends lost 4 bases and 11 bases, in that order; junction bases with no gene match: 10. The germline V gene has CDR1 SGHNT and CDR2 YYREEE (reference sequence). The CDR3 loop reads CASSPGLAGVREQYF. The CDR3 DNA sequence: TGTGCCAGCAGCCCGGGACTAGCGGGAGTCCGTGAGCAGTACTTC.

This clone was counted once. The CDR3 sequence is CASSSGLAGGPIDTQYF. The CDR3 DNA sequence: TGTGCCAGCAGCTCTGGACTAGCGGGAGGGCCAATAGATACGCAGTATTTT. The J gene is TRBJ2-3, the V gene TRBV7-9, with TRBD2 identical over 15 bases. Looked up from germline, CDR1 is SEHNR and CDR2 is FQNEAQ (reference sequence). The CDR3 sequence is 17 residues long. Trimming cost V 4 bases and J 5 bases; bases outside gene matches: 7. Full variable domain (rest looked up from reference TRBV7-9 and TRBJ2-3): DTGVSQNPRHKITKRGQNVTFRCDPISEHNRLYWYRQTLGQGPEFLTYFQNEAQLEKSRLLSDRFSAERPKGSFSTLEIQRTEQGDSAMYLCASSSGLAGGPIDTQYFGPGTRLTVL.

Of note for this clone: Compared with germline, one end of the junction differs, possibly owing to a read error. The chain recombines TRBV4-1 with TRBJ2-1, with 7 bases aligning to TRBD2. The CDR3 spans 19 residues. Germline loops: CDR1 MGHRA, CDR2 YSYEKL. The CDR3 spells CASSHLRGGGVSSHNEQFF. CDR3 nucleotide sequence: TGCGCCAGCAGCCATCTCCGCGGGGGAGGAGTAAGCTCCCACAATGAGCAGTTCTTC.

The rearrangement uses TRBV28 and TRBJ1-5; tentatively, D is TRBD1 (6 bases). CDR3 length equals 17 residues. V was shortened by 5 bases and J by 0 bases, with 17 bases between the two germline ends. CDR1 is MDHEN, CDR2 SYDVKM, per germline. The CDR3 DNA reads TGTGCCAGCAGTCCTCCCCACAGGGTAACTAGCAATCAGCCCCAGCATTTT. Protein sequence: CASSPPHRVTSNQPQHF.

V and J are TRBV10-2 and TRBJ2-7; 15 bases align to TRBD2. The ends lost 8 bases at V and 10 bases at J; junction bases unmatched: 12. CDR1 is WSHSY, CDR2 SAAADI, per germline. The CDR3 loop spans 15 amino acids. DNA of the CDR3: TGCGCCAGCGGGGGACTAGCGGGAGGTCAAAGTAGACAGTACTTC. Translation gives CASGGLAGGQSRQYF.

The rearrangement joins TRBV6-6 to TRBJ1-5, with 8 bases that match TRBD1. J was trimmed by 7 bases and V by 4 bases; bases with no gene match: 9. The CDR3 runs 15 residues. CDR1 is MNHNY, CDR2 SVGAGI, per germline (reference sequence). The CDR3 spells CASSWETGAGQPQHF. As DNA, the CDR3 is TGTGCCAGCAGTTGGGAGACAGGGGCCGGCCAGCCCCAGCATTTT.

The V gene is TRBV6-1, the J gene TRBJ2-1, with D tentatively TRBD1 (6 bases). Germline V lookup: CDR1 MNHNS, CDR2 SASEGT. V shed 4 bases and J shed 6 bases, with 16 bases lying between them. The CDR3 consists of 15 residues. The CDR3 sequence: CASSVRGQGLNEQFF. CDR3 nucleotides: TGTGCCAGCAGTGTTAGGGGCCAGGGGCTCAATGAGCAGTTCTTC.

In nucleotides, the CDR3 is TGTGCCAGCCGTACAGGGAATCAGCCCCAGCATTTT. Translated, it gives CASRTGNQPQHF. The chain recombines TRBV2 with TRBJ1-5, with TRBD1 as a possible D gene (6 bases). There are 12 residues in the CDR3. The germline gives CDR1 SNHLY, CDR2 FYNNEI. V was shortened by 8 bases and J by 4 bases, with 9 bases between the two germline ends.

The V and J genes are TRBV18 and TRBJ1-1; D may be TRBD1 (6 bases). Between the trimmed V and J ends, which lost 6 bases and 0 bases, there was a span of 14 bases. This CDR3 has 15 residues. CDR1 and CDR2 from the germline V gene are KGHSH and LQKENI. The CDR3 DNA sequence: TGTGCCAGCTCTCCCGGGACAAACATGAACACTGAAGCTTTCTTT. It encodes CASSPGTNMNTEAFF.

The V gene is TRBV4-1, the J gene TRBJ2-1; 11 nucleotides match TRBD2. CDR3 size: 14 residues. In germline, CDR1 is MGHRA, CDR2 YSYEKL. V trimming: 0 bases; J trimming: 12 bases; junction bases outside the gene matches: 4. In DNA, the CDR3 is TGCGCCAGCAGCCAAGATAGGGGACTAGCGGTGCAGTTCTTC. It translates to CASSQDRGLAVQFF.